Each of the 22 T cell receptor beta chains below was sequenced from the same sample in a study of OX40 agonist ivuxolimab in advanced cancers. TCRdb keeps only in-frame clones here, not all; method: immunoSEQ multiplex PCR. The sample records approximately 65,000 clones, approximately 89% being singletons. Sample: CD4+ or CD8+ T cells sorted from blood, taken in a trial of the OX40 agonist ivuxolimab. These receptors all stem from an adult with an advanced solid tumor such as melanoma, head and neck, liver or kidney cancer.

This chain joins TRBV15 and TRBJ1-2; no definite D call. This CDR3 is 15 amino acids long. The germline V gene encodes CDR1 LNHNV and CDR2 YYDKDF (reference sequence). V was trimmed by 0 bases and J by 4 bases, leaving 12 bases between them. CDR3 protein: CATSRDREGVYGYTF. The CDR3 DNA is TGTGCCACCAGCAGAGATCGAGAGGGCGTCTATGGCTACACCTTC.

The genes are TRBV30 and TRBJ1-2, with unresolved D. Trimming cost V 2 bases and J 0 bases, with 19 bases left between them. CDR1 and CDR2 (germline): GTSNPN, SVGIG (reference sequence). There are 17 residues in the CDR3. CDR3 sequence (DNA): TGTGCCTGGAGTACCCTCCTGAGACAATCCTCTAACTATGGCTACACCTTC. Protein product: CAWSTLLRQSSNYGYTF.

CDR3 nucleotides: TGTGCCAGCAGCTTAGTAGGACAGGGCCAGGGCGGCTATGGCTACACCTTC. It is translated as CASSLVGQGQGGYGYTF. V and J are TRBV7-3 and TRBJ1-2; 8 positions match TRBD1. The CDR3 spans 17 residues. After removal of 2 bases from V and 4 bases from J, the junction contained 12 bases not matched to a gene. Germline V lookup: CDR1 SGHTA, CDR2 FQGTGA.

This chain joins TRBV7-8 and TRBJ2-6, with D possibly being TRBD2 (7 bases). Deletions cut 3 bases from V and 3 bases from J, with 15 bases between. Germline CDR1 is SGHVS and CDR2 is FQNEAQ. The CDR3 has 17 amino acids. The CDR3 loop is CASSLGTGGGGANVLTF. As DNA, the CDR3 is TGTGCCAGCAGCTTGGGCACGGGGGGCGGTGGGGCCAACGTCCTGACTTTC.

This clone was counted between two and nine times. This chain links TRBV5-1 with TRBJ2-2; D unresolved. Germline V lookup: CDR1 SGHRS, CDR2 YFSETQ. CDR3 length: 13 residues. Trimming removed 3 bases from V and 9 bases from J, with 12 bases in between. For the CDR3, the DNA is TGCGCCAGCAGCTCCAGCGCCGACCGGGAGCTGTTTTTT. It translates to CASSSSADRELFF.

This clone was seen a single time. The gene calls are TRBV6-1 and TRBJ2-5, with 9 bases identical to TRBD1. The CDR3 spans 16 residues. CDR1 is MNHNS and CDR2 is SASEGT in the germline V gene. The V gene end was trimmed by 2 bases and the J gene end by 5 bases; junction bases not matched to a gene: 9. The CDR3 DNA reads TGTGCCAGCAGTGAATTGTCCGGGACAGGGCTCGAGACCCAGTACTTC. Amino acid sequence: CASSELSGTGLETQYF.

This sequence joins TRBV6-5 and TRBJ1-6; TRBD1 might be the D (6 bases). Germline CDR1 MNHEY, CDR2 SVGAGI. CDR3 length equals 15 residues. Trimming took 4 bases from V and 6 from J, leaving 13 bases between them. DNA of the CDR3: TGTGCCAGCAGTTCCGGCTGGACAGTTAATTCACCCCTCCACTTT. Its translation: CASSSGWTVNSPLHF.

The gene calls are TRBV2 and TRBJ2-3; possibly TRBD1 or TRBD2 for D (5 bases each). V was pared by 7 bases and J by 0 bases, with 8 bases between. The CDR3 sequence is 13 residues long. Per the germline V gene, CDR1 is SNHLY and CDR2 is FYNNEI. In DNA, the CDR3 is TGTGCCAGCACCAGGGACAGCACAGATACGCAGTATTTT. This codes for CASTRDSTDTQYF. The full variable domain, in which reference TRBV2 and TRBJ2-3 provide the parts outside the CDR3, is EPEVTQTPSHQVTQMGQEVILRCVPISNHLYFYWYRQILGQKVEFLVSFYNNEISEKSEIFDDQFSVERPDGSNFTLKIRSTKLEDSAMYFCASTRDSTDTQYFGPGTRLTVL.

The chain has TRBV5-1 and TRBJ1-4; possibly TRBD1 for D (6 bases). The germline gives CDR1 SGHRS, CDR2 YFSETQ. The germline V and J ends were trimmed by 3 bases and 6 bases, with 15 bases remaining between them. This CDR3 contains 15 residues. The CDR3 DNA reads TGCGCCAGCAGCTCCAACGGACAGCGCGATGAAAAACTGTTTTTT. Translation: CASSSNGQRDEKLFF. Based on the CDR3 plus reference TRBV5-1 and TRBJ1-4, the full variable domain is KAGVTQTPRYLIKTRGQQVTLSCSPISGHRSVSWYQQTPGQGLQFLFEYFSETQRNKGNFPGRFSGRQFSNSRSEMNVSTLELGDSALYLCASSSNGQRDEKLFFGSGTQLSVL.

The chain uses TRBV7-6 and TRBJ2-2; 11 bases are a match to TRBD1. Germline V gene data show CDR1 as SGHVS and CDR2 as FNYEAQ. Unmatched junction bases numbered 0, after V lost 3 bases and J lost 6 bases. This CDR3 region has 14 residues. The CDR3 protein is CASSLGQGAGELFF. For the CDR3, the DNA is TGTGCCAGCAGCTTGGGACAGGGGGCCGGGGAGCTGTTTTTT.

This chain joins TRBV6-1 and TRBJ1-5, with 8 bases fitting TRBD1. The germline V gene encodes CDR1 MNHNS and CDR2 SASEGT. This CDR3 comprises 14 residues. J was trimmed by 4 bases and V by 9 bases; bases with no gene match: 8. CDR3 protein: CASDQGAGNQPQHF. CDR3 in DNA: TGTGCCAGTGACCAGGGGGCGGGAAATCAGCCCCAGCATTTT.

The chain joins TRBV4-1 to TRBJ2-6; D is uncertain. The germline V and J ends were trimmed by 3 bases and 2 bases, with 11 bases remaining between them. The germline V gene has CDR1 MGHRA and CDR2 YSYEKL. CDR3 length: 16 residues. In DNA, the CDR3 is TGCGCCAGCAGCCAGACCGGGTCCGCTGGGGCCAACGTCCTGACTTTC. Translating gives CASSQTGSAGANVLTF.

The V call is TRBV15, the J call TRBJ1-5; 7 bases fit TRBD1. Germline V gene sequence: CDR1 LNHNV, CDR2 YYDKDF (reference sequence). The CDR3 contains 17 residues. Losses at the gene ends were 0 bases for V and 4 bases for J; bases not matched to a gene: 9. Written as DNA, the CDR3 is TGTGCCACCAGCAGAGATCGGGGGACAGCGGAAAATCAGCCCCAGCATTTT. Amino acid sequence: CATSRDRGTAENQPQHF.

The rearrangement uses TRBV27 and TRBJ1-2; D remains unclear. The CDR3 covers 15 residues. CDR1 is MNHEY, CDR2 SMNVEV, per germline (reference sequence). V lost 0 bases and J 4 bases, leaving 12 bases between the germline ends. The CDR3 loop is CASSLSGRPSYGYTF. The CDR3 nucleotides are TGTGCCAGCAGTTTATCAGGCAGGCCAAGCTATGGCTACACCTTC.

The chain employs TRBV6-5 and TRBJ2-7; D remains unclear. Between the trimmed V and J ends, which lost 2 bases and 3 bases, there was a span of 14 bases. Germline V CDR1 and CDR2: MNHEY, SVGAGI. This CDR3 region has 15 residues. The CDR3 DNA reads TGTGCCAGCAGTTACGGAATAAACCCTTTCTACGAGCAGTACTTC. Encoded protein: CASSYGINPFYEQYF.

The chain joins TRBV4-2 to TRBJ2-4, with a possible D match to TRBD1 (5 bases). With 0 bases removed from V and 0 bases from J, the gap between germline ends came to 9 bases. Germline V CDR1 and CDR2: LGHNA, YNFKEQ. This CDR3 is 16 amino acids long. The CDR3 sequence: CASSQEWTPAKNIQYF. In nucleotides, the CDR3 is TGTGCCAGCAGCCAAGAATGGACACCAGCCAAAAACATTCAGTACTTC.

The V and J genes are TRBV4-1 and TRBJ2-5; D remains unclear. CDR3 size: 15 residues. Deletions cut 0 bases from V and 7 bases from J, with 15 bases between. The germline CDR1 and CDR2 sequences are MGHRA and YSYEKL. CDR3 sequence reads: CASSQDRFSLGTQYF. In DNA form, the CDR3 reads TGCGCCAGCAGCCAAGATAGGTTTTCTCTGGGGACCCAGTACTTC.

Regarding this clone: This CDR3 is also generated by other DNA sequences in the sample. The chain uses TRBV5-6 and TRBJ1-4, with a weak D call TRBD1 (5 bases). The CDR3 has 15 amino acids. Trimming shortened V by 1 base and J by 0 bases, and 7 bases separated the two germline ends. Germline-derived CDR1 and CDR2 are SGHDT and YYEEEE. Written as DNA, the CDR3 is TGTGCCAGCAGCTTGAGGACAACAACTAATGAAAAACTGTTTTTT. This translates into CASSLRTTTNEKLFF.

The chain combines TRBV7-9 with TRBJ1-2; possible D gene TRBD1, 6 bases. CDR3 length equals 12 residues. Per germline, CDR1 SEHNR and CDR2 FQNEAQ (reference sequence). The V gene lost 4 bases and the J gene lost 6 bases, with 9 bases spanning the gap. The CDR3 DNA sequence: TGTGCCAGCAGCTCGAACAGGGATGGCTACACCTTC. As protein: CASSSNRDGYTF.

For this clone: One junction end does not reproduce the germline sequence, and a read error may be involved. The same CDR3 can be traced to other DNA sequences in this sample. The chain combines TRBV6-1 with TRBJ2-6, with 7 bases fitting TRBD1. The CDR3 has 15 amino acids. Germline lookup yields CDR1 MNHNS and CDR2 SASEGT. The CDR3 bases are TGTGCCAGCGCAGGGGGAAGGACCGGGGCCAACGTCTTGACTTTC. It encodes CASAGGRTGANVLTF.

CDR3: CASSLVGQGDTEAFF. The CDR3 DNA reads TGCGCCAGCAGCTTGGTGGGACAGGGGGACACTGAAGCTTTCTTT. The V gene is TRBV5-1, the J gene TRBJ1-1, with 11 bases lining up with TRBD1. The CDR3 totals 15 residues. V lost 0 bases to trimming and J lost 3 bases; unmatched junction nucleotides: 1. Germline CDR1 is SGHRS and CDR2 is YFSETQ.

The chain carries TRBV4-2 and TRBJ2-5; D might be TRBD1 or TRBD2, each matching 5 bases. Germline CDR1 is LGHNA and CDR2 is YNFKEQ. Trimming took off 4 bases at V and 5 bases at J, with 17 bases between the two ends. The CDR3 has 15 residues. The CDR3 sequence: CASSPSDGAQETQYF. Here the CDR3 DNA reads TGTGCCAGCAGCCCGTCGGACGGGGCTCAGGAGACCCAGTACTTC.